A single sample is the source of the 6 T cell receptor beta chains below, sequenced in a study of cytomegalovirus exposure and HLA in healthy donors. The PCR contained 60 Vbeta and 13 Jbeta primers. Data came from immunoSEQ multiplex PCR; TCRdb stores just in-frame clones and leaves some out. The table for this sample gives roughly 140,000 clones. Sequenced sample: PBMCs. The receptors were sampled from a man in his forties in good health and CMV-seronegative.

As concerns this clone: Other DNA sequences in this specimen translate into the identical CDR3. The rearrangement uses TRBV9 and TRBJ2-1, with TRBD2 identical over 15 bases. The germline CDR1 and CDR2 sequences are SGDLS and YYNGEE. V trimming: 2 bases; J trimming: 7 bases; junction bases outside the gene matches: 1. This CDR3 has 15 residues. For the CDR3, the DNA is TGTGCCAGCAGCGTCGGGACTAGCGGGGGGAATGAGCAGTTCTTC. It encodes CASSVGTSGGNEQFF. The full variable domain, rest sourced from reference TRBV9 and TRBJ2-1, is DSGVTQTPKHLITATGQRVTLRCSPRSGDLSVYWYQQSLDQGLQFLIQYYNGEERAKGNILERFSAQQFPDLHSELNLSSLELGDSALYFCASSVGTSGGNEQFFGPGTRLTVL.

J is TRBJ1-1 and V is TRBV28; tentative D call: TRBD1 (5 bases). Germline lookup yields CDR1 MDHEN and CDR2 SYDVKM. Trimming pared 8 bases from V and 2 bases from J, leaving 15 bases between. CDR3 length equals 14 residues. CDR3: CASADTGGNTEAFF. CDR3 in DNA: TGTGCCAGCGCGGACACCGGGGGAAACACTGAAGCTTTCTTT.

This sequence joins TRBV7-3 and TRBJ1-2, with 9 nucleotides matching TRBD1. This CDR3 region has 13 residues. V lost 5 bases and J lost 8; bases outside the gene matches: 6. Germline loops: CDR1 SGHTA, CDR2 FQGTGA. The CDR3: CASSDRGGKGYTF. The CDR3 region has the DNA TGTGCCAGCAGCGACAGGGGGGGAAAGGGCTACACCTTC.

This chain links TRBV19 with TRBJ2-1; D possibly corresponds to TRBD1 (5 bases). The CDR3 length is 16 residues. Germline CDR1 LNHDA, CDR2 SQIVND (reference sequence). Trimming cost V 1 base and J 2 bases, with 12 bases left between them. CDR3 nucleotides: TGTGCCAGTAGTATAGGGGGCCAGGGCCCCTACAATGAGCAGTTCTTC. Its protein product is CASSIGGQGPYNEQFF. Based on the CDR3 plus reference TRBV19 and TRBJ2-1, the full variable domain is DGGITQSPKYLFRKEGQNVTLSCEQNLNHDAMYWYRQDPGQGLRLIYYSQIVNDFQKGDIAEGYSVSREKKESFPLTVTSAQKNPTAFYLCASSIGGQGPYNEQFFGPGTRLTVL.

This chain joins TRBV4-3 and TRBJ1-5; no reliable D call. The V end lost 1 base, the J end lost 0 bases, and 13 bases lay between the germline ends. CDR1 is LGHNA and CDR2 is YSLEER in the germline V gene. This CDR3 region has 17 residues. Here the CDR3 DNA reads TGCGCCAGCAGCCAAGCTTGGCAGCAGGATAGCAATCAGCCCCAGCATTTT. Translated, it gives CASSQAWQQDSNQPQHF.

The chain employs TRBV10-2 and TRBJ1-1; 8 nucleotides agree with TRBD1. Germline-derived CDR1 and CDR2 are WSHSY and SAAADI. The CDR3 length is 14 residues. The ends lost 5 bases at V and 2 bases at J; junction bases unmatched: 4. CDR3 protein: CASSIGTGNTEAFF. DNA of the CDR3: TGCGCCAGCAGTATTGGGACAGGCAACACTGAAGCTTTCTTT.